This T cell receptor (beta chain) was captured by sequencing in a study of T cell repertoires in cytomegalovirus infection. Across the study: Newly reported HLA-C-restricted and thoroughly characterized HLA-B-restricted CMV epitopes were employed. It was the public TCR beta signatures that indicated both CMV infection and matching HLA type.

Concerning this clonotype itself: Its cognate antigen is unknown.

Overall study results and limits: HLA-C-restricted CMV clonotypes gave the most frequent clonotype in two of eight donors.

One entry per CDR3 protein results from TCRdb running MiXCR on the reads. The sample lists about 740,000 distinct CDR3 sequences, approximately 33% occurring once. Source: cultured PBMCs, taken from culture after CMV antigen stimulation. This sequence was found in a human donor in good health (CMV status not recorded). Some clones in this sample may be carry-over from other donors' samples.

In DNA form, the CDR3 reads TGTGCCAGCAGTGAAGCGAACCGGTGGGGGCAGCCCCAGCATTTT. Its translation is CASSEANRWGQPQHF. The rearrangement links TRBV6-1 to TRBJ1-5, with D possibly TRBD1 on 5 matching bases. Germline values: CDR1 MNHNS, CDR2 SASEGT. V was trimmed by 0 bases and J by 7 bases, leaving 13 bases between them. The length of the CDR3 is 15 residues.